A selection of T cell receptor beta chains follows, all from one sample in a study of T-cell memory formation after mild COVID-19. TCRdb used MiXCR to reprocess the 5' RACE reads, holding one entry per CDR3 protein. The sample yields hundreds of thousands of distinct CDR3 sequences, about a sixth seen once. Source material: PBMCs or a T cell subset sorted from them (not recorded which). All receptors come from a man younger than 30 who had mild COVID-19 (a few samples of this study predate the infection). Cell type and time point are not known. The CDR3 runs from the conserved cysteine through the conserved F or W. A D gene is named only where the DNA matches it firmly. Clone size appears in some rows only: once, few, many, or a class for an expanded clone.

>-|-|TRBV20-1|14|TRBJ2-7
CSARIGGPVYEQYF
TGCAGTGCTAGAATCGGGGGGCCAGTCTACGAGCAGTACTTC
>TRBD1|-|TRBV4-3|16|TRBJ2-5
CASSQDGTGTQETQYF
TGCGCCAGCAGCCAAGACGGGACAGGGACACAAGAGACCCAGTACTTC
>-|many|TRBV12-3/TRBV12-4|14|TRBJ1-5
CASSSENTNQPQHF
TGTGCCAGCAGTTCAGAAAATACCAATCAGCCCCAGCATTTT
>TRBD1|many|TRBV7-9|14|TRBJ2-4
CASSHRDRGRVFYF
TGTGCCAGCAGCCACCGGGACAGGGGACGAGTATTCTACTTC
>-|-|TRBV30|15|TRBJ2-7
CAWSPWAPTGDEQYF
TGTGCCTGGAGTCCGTGGGCTCCTACGGGGGACGAGCAGTACTTC
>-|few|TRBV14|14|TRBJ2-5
CASSQDWGRETQYF
TGTGCCAGCAGCCAAGATTGGGGCAGAGAGACCCAGTACTTC
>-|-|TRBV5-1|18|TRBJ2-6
CASSLVGGSGVGANVLTF
TGCGCCAGCAGCTTGGTTGGTGGTTCGGGGGTTGGGGCCAACGTCCTGACTTTC
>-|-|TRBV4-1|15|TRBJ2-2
CASSQGPRATGELFF
TGCGCCAGCAGCCAGGGTCCCAGGGCCACCGGGGAGCTGTTTTTT
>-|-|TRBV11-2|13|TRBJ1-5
CASSPLGSQPQHF
TGTGCCAGCAGCCCACTAGGTAGTCAGCCCCAGCATTTT
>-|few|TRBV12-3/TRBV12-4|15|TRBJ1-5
CAVGVQGWSNQPQHF
TGTGCCGTCGGGGTGCAGGGTTGGAGCAATCAGCCCCAGCATTTT
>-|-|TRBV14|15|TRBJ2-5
CASSQESGSGETQYF
TGTGCCAGCAGCCAAGAATCGGGGTCGGGGGAGACCCAGTACTTC
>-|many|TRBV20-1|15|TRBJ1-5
CSASPGEGPYHSQHF
TGCAGTGCTAGCCCCGGTGAGGGCCCCTATCATTCCCAGCATTTT